This T cell receptor beta chain was captured in a study of a mutant IDH1 vaccine in newly diagnosed glioma. Across the study: Therapy received beforehand was radiotherapy, temozolomide, or both, with most patients given both.

Comment on this clone: Its antigen is unidentified.

Trimming stripped 0 bases from V and 3 bases from J, with 12 bases between. The V gene's germline CDR1 is LGHNA and CDR2 YSLEER. CDR3 length equals 15 residues. Using immunoSEQ multiplex PCR, the repertoire was profiled, and TCRdb retains in-frame clones only, with some absent. The sample holds 55,000 to 65,000 clones, less than 80% seen once. Time point defined: week 47, end of study. With topical imiquimod, each dose of the vaccine consisted of 300 ug of mutant IDH1 20-mer peptide. There were eight vaccinations for patients, given in weeks 1, 3, 5, 7, 11, 15, 19 and 23. Sequenced here: PBMCs, sampled from a glioma patient whose treatment included an IDH1 peptide vaccine. This sequence was found in a middle-aged man with glioma. The chain employs TRBV4-3 and TRBJ2-7; D perhaps matches TRBD1 (5 bases). CDR3 loop: CASSQDRSGLYEQYF. DNA of the CDR3: TGCGCCAGCAGCCAAGATCGCTCAGGGCTCTACGAGCAGTACTTC.